These 13 T cell receptor beta chains came from one sample sequenced in a study of radiation and T cells in renal cell carcinoma. The table came from immunoSEQ multiplex PCR; TCRdb's copy has only in-frame clones and leaves some out. The table lists 60,000 to 80,000 clones, roughly 82% of them singletons. The time point was: blood 2 weeks post-SBRT. Treatment given: 15 Gy SBRT to primary tumor, nephrectomy 4 weeks later. This specimen was blood, taken from a patient whose treatment included radiotherapy and nephrectomy. Receptors originate from a man between 60 and 70 years old with renal cell carcinoma.

The V and J genes are TRBV5-1 and TRBJ1-4; D gene unclear. CDR3 length equals 14 residues. CDR1 and CDR2 (germline): SGHRS, YFSETQ. V was trimmed by 4 bases and J by 8 bases, leaving 15 bases between them. This CDR3 is CASSTERPGEKLFF. The CDR3 DNA is TGCGCCAGCAGCACAGAAAGGCCCGGGGAAAAACTGTTTTTT.

V usage is TRBV5-8 and J usage is TRBJ1-4; TRBD1 matches at 7 bases. The CDR3 contains 14 residues. With 5 bases clipped from V and 2 bases from J, the junction kept 3 bases outside the gene matches. Germline assignment: CDR1 SGHTS and CDR2 YDEGEE. The CDR3 DNA reads as TGTGCCAGCAGTATAGGGGGCACTAATGAAAAACTGTTTTTT. This codes for CASSIGGTNEKLFF.

The DNA for the CDR3 is TGTGCCAGCAGTACCCTCCCCAGCAATCAGCCCCAGCATTTT. Residues: CASSTLPSNQPQHF. The V and J genes are TRBV28 and TRBJ1-5; D remains ambiguous. Germline V gene lookup returns CDR1 MDHEN and CDR2 SYDVKM. This CDR3 is 14 amino acids long. Trimming removed 5 bases from V and 1 base from J, with 9 bases in between.

CDR3 bases: TGCGCCAGCAGGCCTACTAGCGGGAGTTACGAGCAGTACTTC. Translating gives CASRPTSGSYEQYF. The V gene is TRBV5-1, the J gene TRBJ2-7, with 11 bases lining up with TRBD2. The V gene end was trimmed by 5 bases and the J gene end by 4 bases; junction bases not matched to a gene: 5. The germline V gene encodes CDR1 SGHRS and CDR2 YFSETQ. This CDR3 is built from 14 residues.

The rearrangement uses TRBV14 and TRBJ2-2, with D possibly matching TRBD2 (5 bases). CDR1 is SGHDN and CDR2 is FVKESK in the germline V gene. This CDR3 spans 17 amino acids. Trimming took off 4 bases at V and 1 base at J, with 16 bases between the two ends. In nucleotides, the CDR3 is TGTGCCAGCAGCCCCCAGACCGGGATGGGGAACACCGGGGAGCTGTTTTTT. Protein sequence: CASSPQTGMGNTGELFF. Full variable domain (remainder filled in from reference TRBV14 and TRBJ2-2): EAGVTQFPSHSVIEKGQTVTLRCDPISGHDNLYWYRRVMGKEIKFLLHFVKESKQDESGMPNNRFLAERTGGTYSTLKVQPAELEDSGVYFCASSPQTGMGNTGELFFGEGSRLTVL.

The chain carries TRBV7-2 and TRBJ1-2; the match to TRBD1 covers 7 bases. Trimming cost V 7 bases and J 4 bases; bases outside gene matches: 12. This CDR3 has 15 residues. Germline V lookup: CDR1 SGHTA, CDR2 FQGNSA. The CDR3 sequence is CASNERQGLRYGYTF. The CDR3 DNA sequence: TGTGCCAGCAACGAGAGACAGGGCCTTCGCTATGGCTACACCTTC.

This rearrangement joins TRBV29-1 to TRBJ2-5, with D possibly being TRBD1 (6 bases). CDR1 is SQVTM and CDR2 is ANQGSEA in the germline V gene. This CDR3 comprises 15 residues. V lost 4 bases to trimming and J lost 5 bases, with 20 bases between them. The CDR3 sequence: CSVGIAQGRGETQYF. The CDR3 DNA reads TGCAGCGTTGGAATAGCACAGGGTAGAGGGGAGACCCAGTACTTC.

The V gene is TRBV5-1, the J gene TRBJ1-2; 7 bases match TRBD1. V shed 4 bases, J shed 3 bases, and the junction held 9 bases outside the gene matches. Germline assignment: CDR1 SGHRS and CDR2 YFSETQ. The CDR3 is made up of 15 amino acids. CDR3 residues: CASSLRTGSHYGYTF. CDR3 nucleotides: TGCGCCAGCAGCCTACGGACAGGAAGTCACTATGGCTACACCTTC.

V is TRBV29-1 and J is TRBJ2-1; 8 nucleotides line up with TRBD1. CDR1 is SQVTM, CDR2 ANQGSEA, per germline. V gave up 6 bases and J gave up 0 bases; unmatched junction bases: 7. This CDR3 region has 15 residues. This CDR3 reads CSVDNRGSSYNEQFF. CDR3 DNA: TGCAGCGTCGATAACAGGGGGAGCTCCTACAATGAGCAGTTCTTC.

The V call is TRBV27, the J call TRBJ2-5, with TRBD1 identical over 10 bases. CDR1 and CDR2 (germline): MNHEY, SMNVEV (reference sequence). The junction had 11 bases not matched to a gene; V was cut back by 6 bases and J by 7 bases. The CDR3 is 15 residues long. The CDR3: CASRRGQGVLGTQYF. The CDR3 DNA sequence: TGTGCCAGCAGGCGAGGACAGGGGGTATTGGGGACCCAGTACTTC.

The rearrangement links TRBV5-1 to TRBJ2-3; TRBD2 agrees at 11 bases. CDR3 length: 16 residues. The trim removed 4 bases at V and 4 bases at J, leaving 8 bases unmatched. CDR1 SGHRS and CDR2 YFSETQ come from the germline V gene. The CDR3 loop reads CASSRWDSGGADTQYF. CDR3 nucleotide sequence: TGCGCCAGCAGCCGGTGGGATAGCGGGGGGGCAGATACGCAGTATTTT.

This clone was detected only a few times. The chain joins TRBV30 to TRBJ1-1; D is ambiguous. In germline, CDR1 is GTSNPN, CDR2 SVGIG (reference sequence). Trimming stripped 2 bases from V and 4 bases from J, with 11 bases between. The CDR3 runs 13 residues. The CDR3 here is CAWSTVGITEAFF. Here the CDR3 DNA reads TGTGCCTGGAGTACCGTGGGTATCACTGAAGCTTTCTTT.

V and J are TRBV7-9 and TRBJ2-1, with D maybe TRBD2 (5 bases). The CDR3 has 13 residues. CDR1 and CDR2 (germline): SEHNR, FQNEAQ (reference sequence). Trimming cost V 3 bases and J 7 bases, with 10 bases left between them. The CDR3 reads CASSLSLENEQFF. CDR3 bases: TGTGCCAGCAGCTTGTCACTAGAGAATGAGCAGTTCTTC.